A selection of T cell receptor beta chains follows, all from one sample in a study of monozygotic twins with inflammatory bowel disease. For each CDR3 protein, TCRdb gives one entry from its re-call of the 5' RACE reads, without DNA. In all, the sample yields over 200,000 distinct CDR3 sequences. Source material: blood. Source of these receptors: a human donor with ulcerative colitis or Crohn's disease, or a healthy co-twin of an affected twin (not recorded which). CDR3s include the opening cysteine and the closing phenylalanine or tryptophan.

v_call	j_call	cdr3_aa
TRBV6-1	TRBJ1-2	CASGKNYGYTF
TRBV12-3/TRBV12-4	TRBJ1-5	CASRWGNQPQHF
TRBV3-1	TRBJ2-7	CASSLQGTNEQYF
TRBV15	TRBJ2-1	CATSPAPGQEEFF
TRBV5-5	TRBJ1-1	CASSGGTGGKAFF
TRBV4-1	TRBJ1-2	CASSQPRIGQNYGYTF
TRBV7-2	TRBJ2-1	CASSFGGTLYNEQFF
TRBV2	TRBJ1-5	CASSDRTGDQPQHF
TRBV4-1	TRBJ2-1	CASSQGEQGSLYEQFF
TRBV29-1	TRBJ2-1	CSVVVRGHEQFF
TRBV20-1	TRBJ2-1	CSAISRTGALGGYNEQFF